This T cell receptor (beta chain) was found in a study of regulatory T cells in long-lasting Graves disease. TCR beta libraries were built with iRepertoire HTBI primers and Arm-PCR of CDR3 regions. In TCRdb, the multiplex PCR reads were re-called with MiXCR into one record per CDR3 protein. This table holds around 420,000 distinct CDR3 sequences, over 14% found once. This clonotype was seen many times. Stated time point: newly diagnosed GD, antithyroid drugs for less than 3 months. Scientists built the TCR library using RNA that was extracted from PBMCs. Trimming stripped 0 bases from V and 0 bases from J, with 6 bases between. The length of the CDR3 is 15 residues. The germline V gene has CDR1 KGHDR and CDR2 SFDVKD. These same data were also listed under a study on T cells in Graves' hyperthyroidism and ophthalmopathy.

The sequences come from peripheral blood mononuclear cells (PBMCs), collected at new diagnosis, from a patient treated with antithyroid drugs. This clonotype was obtained from a woman aged 40-49 years with Graves disease. The rearrangement joins TRBV24-1 to TRBJ2-3, with unresolved D. The CDR3 loop is CATSDLTTSTDTQYF. The CDR3 nucleotides are TGTGCCACCAGTGATTTGACAACTAGCACAGATACGCAGTATTTT.